The TCR beta chain under discussion was sequenced for a study of blood T cells in healthy people across ages. Study observations and caveats: Roughly linear declines in TCR beta diversity per million T cells occurred with age.

This clonotype appeared many times. Its antigen is unknown. Then a second PCR, running about 6 to 12 cycles, was carried out with a sample-barcoded 5' primer and a J-beta primer mix. TCRdb reanalysed the 5' RACE reads using MiXCR and keeps one entry per CDR3 protein. The sample lists about 970,000 distinct CDR3 sequences, just over 50% occurring once. Caucasian individuals from Russia who were healthy and aged 6 to 90 acted as donors. Each donor supplied 8 to 10 milliliters of peripheral blood. At least 7 million PBMCs were isolated per sample. V shed 2 bases and J shed 2 bases, with 7 bases lying between them. CDR3 size: 13 residues. The germline V gene encodes CDR1 SGHRS and CDR2 YFSETQ.

This receptor was obtained from a woman aged 55 to 70 in good health. What was sequenced was blood. The rearrangement links TRBV5-1 to TRBJ2-5; D gene uncertain. The CDR3 DNA reads as TGCGCCAGCAGCTTCGCGATACAAGAGACCCAGTACTTC. Translating it yields CASSFAIQETQYF.